This T cell receptor (beta chain) stems from a study of cytomegalovirus exposure and HLA in healthy donors. Study outcomes and limitations: A few of the chains that were CMV-associated were confirmed in vitro to be specific for CMV antigens. Despite most TCR sequences being rare, some public TCRs occurred in many donors.

The approximately 120-subject validation cohort, separate from the approximately 670-subject first cohort, included the donors. The table came from immunoSEQ multiplex PCR; TCRdb's copy has only in-frame clones and leaves some out. The sample contains some 160,000 clones, 85% to 90% of which appear only once. With regard to this clone: Its antigen remains unidentified.

Trimming took off 0 bases at V and 7 bases at J, with 13 bases between the two ends. CDR1 and CDR2 from the germline V gene are MGHRA and YSYEKL. The CDR3 length is 14 residues. This chain connects TRBV4-1 to TRBJ2-7; a possible D gene is TRBD2 (5 bases). This clonotype was obtained from a man younger than 35 in good health and CMV-seronegative. Sequenced input: PBMCs. The CDR3 is CASSQDDRTGEQYF. DNA of the CDR3: TGCGCCAGCAGCCAAGATGATAGGACTGGGGAGCAGTACTTC.